This TCR beta chain was identified during a study of response to subunit inactivated influenza vaccine. Points on this clonotype: Antigen specificity is unknown.

Findings and caveats of the study: Each seasonal influenza vaccination, the authors suggested, recruits few new T cells.

MiXCR, applied by TCRdb to the RT-PCR reads, yields one record per CDR3 protein. This table has more than 200,000 distinct CDR3 sequences, 12% appearing once. The V and J ends lost 3 bases and 9 bases, in that order; junction bases with no gene match: 9. This CDR3 region has 15 residues. CDR1 is SGHAT, CDR2 FQNNGV, per germline. The gene calls are TRBV11-2 and TRBJ2-1; 9 bases match TRBD2. The sequenced sample was non-naive T cells sorted from PBMCs, obtained less than 15 days before vaccination. This sequence originates from a man in his fifties who received an inactivated influenza vaccine. The CDR3 DNA follows: TGTGCCAGCAGCTTTACGTCTAGCGGGACGGTTGAGCAGTTCTTC. Residues: CASSFTSSGTVEQFF.